This TCR beta chain derives from a study of blood T cell repertoires in COVID-19. Study-wide background: Sources were T cells, B-cell-depleted T cells, or PBMCs; the material itself was cDNA or gDNA.

V lost 5 bases to trimming and J lost 0 bases; unmatched junction nucleotides: 6. Germline values: CDR1 MNHEY, CDR2 SVGAGI. The CDR3 loop spans 15 amino acids. Sequenced by immunoSEQ multiplex PCR; TCRdb stores in-frame clones only, minus some. The table shows approximately 260,000 clones, with roughly 90% occurring only once. The sample taken for sequencing was peripheral blood. The chain recombines TRBV6-5 with TRBJ1-1; the match to TRBD1 covers 7 bases. The clonotype comes from a man in his 60s who had recovered from COVID-19. CDR3 nucleotide sequence: TGTGCCAGCAGTAGCGACAGGGTTGTGAACACTGAAGCTTTCTTT. Translated, it gives CASSSDRVVNTEAFF.